Below are 11 T cell receptor beta chains sequenced from a single sample in a study of liver allograft versus peripheral blood T cells. Turning to the study itself: Recipients' peripheral blood T cell receptor repertoires were compared with those in transplanted livers.

TCRdb called the reads again in MiXCR, with one record for every CDR3 protein. The data hold some 2,600 distinct CDR3 sequences, with roughly 15% observed a single time. The receptor set was obtained from a human patient who had a liver transplant. A subset of T cells may come from the graft donor.

The rearrangement uses TRBV20-1 and TRBJ2-7; tentatively, D is TRBD2 (5 bases). The CDR3 has 14 amino acids. CDR1 and CDR2 (germline): DFQATT, SNEGSKA (reference sequence). With 0 bases removed from V and 3 bases from J, the gap between germline ends came to 12 bases. CDR3 bases: TGCAGTGCTAGAGATATAAAGCGGAGCTACGAGCAGTACTTC. The encoded protein is CSARDIKRSYEQYF.

This clonotype is termed medium-sized. This sequence joins TRBV9 and TRBJ1-5; D unresolved. The CDR3 contains 14 residues. Trimming pared 4 bases from V and 6 bases from J, leaving 14 bases between. Germline CDR1 is SGDLS and CDR2 is YYNGEE. The CDR3 spells CASSKSNGGQPQHF. The CDR3 region has the DNA TGTGCCAGCAGCAAATCGAACGGAGGTCAGCCCCAGCATTTT.

This clonotype is large within its sample. The chain employs TRBV28 and TRBJ1-1, with D maybe TRBD1 (5 bases). V gave up 6 bases and J gave up 0 bases, with 11 bases separating them. This CDR3 spans 14 amino acids. Germline V CDR1 and CDR2: MDHEN, SYDVKM. The CDR3 here is CASRLTGLNTEAFF. DNA for the CDR3: TGTGCCAGCAGGCTCACAGGATTGAACACTGAAGCTTTCTTT.

This clonotype counts as medium-sized. The chain links TRBV24-1 to TRBJ1-1; D ambiguous. CDR1 and CDR2 from the germline V gene are KGHDR and SFDVKD. The CDR3 runs to 13 residues. V was shortened by 4 bases and J by 5 bases, with 10 bases between the two germline ends. CDR3 sequence (DNA): TGTGCCACCAGTGACCTTCTCAGTACTGAAGCTTTCTTT. Translated, it gives CATSDLLSTEAFF.

This clonotype was detected many times. J is TRBJ1-1 and V is TRBV20-1; perhaps TRBD1 as D (5 bases). The CDR3 spans 13 residues. V was trimmed by 5 bases and J by 3 bases, leaving 13 bases between them. From germline, CDR1 is DFQATT and CDR2 SNEGSKA (reference sequence). The CDR3 nucleotides read TGCAGTGCTCGTTCCCTCAGGGACACTGAAGCTTTCTTT. Translation gives CSARSLRDTEAFF.

In its sample, this clonotype is large. The rearrangement links TRBV28 to TRBJ2-6; D remains unclear. Per germline, CDR1 MDHEN and CDR2 SYDVKM. This CDR3 has 14 amino acids. V dropped 4 bases and J dropped 2 bases, with 6 bases sitting between them. CDR3: CASSSKTGANVLTF. Written as DNA, the CDR3 is TGTGCCAGCAGTTCGAAAACTGGGGCCAACGTCCTGACTTTC.

This clonotype is medium-sized by share. This chain uses TRBV27 with TRBJ1-4; possibly TRBD1 for D (6 bases). V was cut by 6 bases and J by 3 bases, with 11 bases left in between. This CDR3 comprises 14 residues. Per germline, CDR1 MNHEY and CDR2 SMNVEV (reference sequence). The CDR3 protein is CASRTGQSNEKLFF. DNA of the CDR3: TGTGCCAGCAGGACGGGACAATCTAATGAAAAACTGTTTTTT.

This clonotype is labeled as large. The CDR3 DNA reads TGTGCCACCAGAAACAGACAGAACACTGAAGCTTTCTTT. It translates to CATRNRQNTEAFF. The chain uses TRBV24-1 and TRBJ1-1; D uncertain. From germline, CDR1 is KGHDR and CDR2 SFDVKD. The CDR3 has 13 residues. V was clipped by 7 bases and J by 1 base, with 9 bases between them.

This clonotype has at least ten counts. The V call is TRBV7-9, the J call TRBJ1-2; 9 bases align to TRBD1. CDR1 SEHNR and CDR2 FQNEAQ come from the germline V gene (reference sequence). J lost 5 bases, V lost 5 bases, and 12 bases had no gene match. The CDR3 contains 16 residues. CDR3 DNA: TGTGCCAGCAGCCCAGGGGGGATCGGACAGGGGTATGGCTACACCTTC. Protein: CASSPGGIGQGYGYTF.

This clonotype was counted ten times or more. This rearrangement joins TRBV29-1 to TRBJ2-5, with TRBD1 matching over 9 bases. The CDR3 sequence is 15 residues long. V lost 4 bases and J lost 0; bases outside the gene matches: 6. Germline lookup yields CDR1 SQVTM and CDR2 ANQGSEA. This chain's CDR3 is CSVAVGTGHQETQYF. CDR3 nucleotides: TGCAGCGTTGCAGTCGGGACAGGGCACCAAGAGACCCAGTACTTC.

V gene TRBV27 combines with J gene TRBJ2-7; 10 nucleotides match TRBD1. After removal of 4 bases from V and 4 bases from J, the junction contained 4 bases not matched to a gene. CDR3 length equals 14 residues. The germline V gene has CDR1 MNHEY and CDR2 SMNVEV (reference sequence). The CDR3 DNA follows: TGTGCCAGCAGTTCTCCGGGACAGGGGTACGAGCAGTACTTC. Its translation is CASSSPGQGYEQYF.